A single sample is the source of the 18 T cell receptor beta chains below, sequenced in a study of blood T cell repertoires in COVID-19. Produced via immunoSEQ multiplex PCR; TCRdb's table is partial and in-frame only. This table has 100,000 to 130,000 clones, 80% to 90% appearing once. Sequences were obtained from peripheral blood. The source is a human donor in a cohort sampled during active COVID-19.

This clone has only a few counts. The CDR3 nucleotides are TGCGCCAGCAGCCCCATGCAGGGGGCCGGGGAGCTGTTTTTT. Translated, it gives CASSPMQGAGELFF. The chain employs TRBV10-1 and TRBJ2-2; 7 nucleotides align to TRBD1. This CDR3 has 14 amino acids. The V and J ends lost 6 bases and 6 bases, in that order; junction bases with no gene match: 7. Germline-derived CDR1 and CDR2 are WNHNN and SYGVQD (reference sequence).

In its sample, this clone was seen once. Sequence at one end of the junction differs from germline and may be a read error. The chain uses TRBV7-7 and TRBJ2-1; the match to TRBD2 covers 8 bases. The CDR3 runs to 15 residues. The germline V gene has CDR1 SSHAT and CDR2 FNYEAQ (reference sequence). CDR3 sequence (DNA): TGTGCTAGCAGCCCGCGGAGCGGGGGCGACAATGAGCAGTTCTTC. It is translated as CASSPRSGGDNEQFF.

This chain joins TRBV15 and TRBJ1-4; 7 bases are shared with TRBD1. The germline gives CDR1 LNHNV, CDR2 YYDKDF (reference sequence). This CDR3 has 17 residues. The trim removed 1 base at V and 0 bases at J, leaving 5 bases unmatched. The CDR3 coding sequence is TGTGCCACCAGCAGAGGAGGGGGCAGCGCAACTAATGAAAAACTGTTTTTT. This translates into CATSRGGGSATNEKLFF.

The genes are TRBV19 and TRBJ2-1; tentative D call: TRBD2 (6 bases). Trimming stripped 5 bases from V and 4 bases from J, with 12 bases between. Looked up from germline, CDR1 is LNHDA and CDR2 is SQIVND (reference sequence). The length of the CDR3 is 14 residues. DNA of the CDR3: TGTGCCAGTAGTTTGGGACTTCTATACAATGAGCAGTTCTTC. It translates to CASSLGLLYNEQFF.

The chain couples TRBV19 to TRBJ2-3; TRBD1 might be the D (6 bases). Per germline, CDR1 LNHDA and CDR2 SQIVND (reference sequence). This CDR3 comprises 14 residues. V lost 8 bases, J lost 2 bases, and 14 bases lay in between. The CDR3 DNA reads as TGTGCCAGTGGGGGCAGATCCCCCACAGATACGCAGTATTTT. Its protein product is CASGGRSPTDTQYF.

The rearrangement joins TRBV19 to TRBJ2-5; possible D gene TRBD2, 6 bases. V lost 3 bases, J lost 5 bases, and 19 bases lay in between. Germline CDR1 LNHDA, CDR2 SQIVND (reference sequence). CDR3 size: 16 residues. The CDR3 sequence is CASSMGSSARGETQYF. CDR3 nucleotides: TGTGCCAGTAGTATGGGGTCTAGCGCTCGGGGGGAGACCCAGTACTTC.

The CDR3 region is CASSTSGYEQYF. The CDR3 bases are TGTGCCAGCTCCACCAGTGGTTACGAGCAGTACTTC. This chain joins TRBV18 and TRBJ2-7; no definite D call. The V gene lost 6 bases and the J gene lost 4 bases, with 10 bases spanning the gap. CDR3 length equals 12 residues. Germline loops: CDR1 KGHSH, CDR2 LQKENI. Combining the CDR3 with reference TRBV18 and TRBJ2-7 gives the whole variable domain NAGVMQNPRHLVRRRGQEARLRCSPMKGHSHVYWYRQLPEEGLKFMVYLQKENIIDESGMPKERFSAEFPKEGPSILRIQQVVRGDSAAYFCASSTSGYEQYFGPGTRLTVT.

This clone occurred once. CDR3 sequence reads: CASSIGQGGYTGELFF. Here the CDR3 DNA reads TGTGCCAGTAGTATAGGGCAGGGGGGTTACACCGGGGAGCTGTTTTTT. The chain is built from TRBV19 and TRBJ2-2; maybe TRBD1 (7 bases). V was shortened by 1 base and J by 3 bases, with 12 bases between the two germline ends. The CDR3 has 16 residues. Germline CDR1 LNHDA, CDR2 SQIVND (reference sequence).

The chain joins TRBV7-9 to TRBJ2-3; 8 bases agree with TRBD2. The germline gives CDR1 SEHNR, CDR2 FQNEAQ (reference sequence). Germline trimming cut 5 bases from V and 2 bases from J; bases unmatched to any gene: 12. The CDR3 length is 17 residues. The CDR3 DNA reads as TGTGCCAGCAGCCCCCCCGGGACTAGAAGGTTCACAGATACGCAGTATTTT. Its protein is CASSPPGTRRFTDTQYF.

The chain couples TRBV19 to TRBJ1-6; 8 bases are a match to TRBD1. The CDR3 consists of 14 residues. V gave up 10 bases and J gave up 4 bases; unmatched junction bases: 6. Germline V gene data show CDR1 as LNHDA and CDR2 as SQIVND (reference sequence). CDR3 sequence: CATSDRDYNSPLHF. Written as DNA, the CDR3 is TGTGCCACCTCGGACAGGGATTATAATTCACCCCTCCACTTT. The whole variable domain, filled in from reference TRBV19 and TRBJ1-6, reads DGGITQSPKYLFRKEGQNVTLSCEQNLNHDAMYWYRQDPGQGLRLIYYSQIVNDFQKGDIAEGYSVSREKKESFPLTVTSAQKNPTAFYLCATSDRDYNSPLHFGNGTRLTVT.

The genes are TRBV5-1 and TRBJ2-3, with 9 positions matching TRBD1. V lost 7 bases to trimming and J lost 0 bases; unmatched junction nucleotides: 12. This CDR3 has 17 residues. CDR1 SGHRS and CDR2 YFSETQ come from the germline V gene. CDR3 sequence reads: CASRVTGQGHSTDTQYF. The CDR3 DNA sequence: TGCGCCAGCCGGGTGACCGGACAGGGGCATAGCACAGATACGCAGTATTTT.

J is TRBJ1-3 and V is TRBV28; possibly TRBD1 for D (5 bases). CDR1 is MDHEN, CDR2 SYDVKM, per germline. Trimming removed 6 bases from V and 4 bases from J, with 16 bases in between. The CDR3 sequence is 15 residues long. The CDR3 loop reads CASRPPTATGNTIYF. CDR3 in DNA: TGTGCCAGCAGGCCCCCGACAGCTACAGGAAACACCATATATTTT.

A note on this clone: The junction does not match germline at one end; this may be a read error. The chain employs TRBV28 and TRBJ1-1, with 7 bases identical to TRBD1. The CDR3 sequence is 14 residues long. The germline gives CDR1 MDHEN, CDR2 SYDVKM. CDR3: CASSLGQENIEAFF. The CDR3 coding sequence is TGTGCCAGCAGTTTAGGACAGGAAAACATTGAAGCTTTCTTT.

V gene TRBV19 combines with J gene TRBJ2-7, with D possibly TRBD2 on 6 matching bases. The V gene lost 5 bases and the J gene lost 0 bases, with 17 bases spanning the gap. Germline V lookup: CDR1 LNHDA, CDR2 SQIVND (reference sequence). This CDR3 contains 16 residues. As DNA, the CDR3 is TGTGCCAGTAGTGTCAGGATAGCGGAGAGCTCCTACGAGCAGTACTTC. It is translated as CASSVRIAESSYEQYF. Looking up the rest from reference TRBV19 and TRBJ2-7 gives the full variable domain: DGGITQSPKYLFRKEGQNVTLSCEQNLNHDAMYWYRQDPGQGLRLIYYSQIVNDFQKGDIAEGYSVSREKKESFPLTVTSAQKNPTAFYLCASSVRIAESSYEQYFGPGTRLTVT.

The V and J genes are TRBV4-2 and TRBJ1-2; maybe TRBD1 (5 bases). CDR1 and CDR2 (germline): LGHNA, YNFKEQ. V was shortened by 2 bases and J by 3 bases, with 13 bases between the two germline ends. This CDR3 is 15 amino acids long. Here the CDR3 DNA reads TGTGCCAGCAGCCAAAATCCTCAGGGTCACTATGGCTACACCTTC. Encoded protein: CASSQNPQGHYGYTF.

This clone occurred a few times. The DNA of the CDR3 is TGTGCCAGCAGTTTATCGAAAGGGGGAAATCAGCCCCAGCATTTT. Translating it yields CASSLSKGGNQPQHF. The chain combines TRBV27 with TRBJ1-5, with D perhaps TRBD1 (6 bases). The CDR3 extends over 15 amino acids. Trimming left V 0 bases short and J 4 bases short, with 10 bases between. Germline CDR1 and CDR2: MNHEY and SMNVEV (reference sequence).

This rearrangement joins TRBV20-1 to TRBJ1-1; D remains unclear. The CDR3 has 13 amino acids. Germline loops: CDR1 DFQATT, CDR2 SNEGSKA (reference sequence). The V gene lost 3 bases and the J gene lost 0 bases, with 8 bases spanning the gap. CDR3 sequence reads: CSASADMNTEAFF. In DNA, the CDR3 is TGCAGTGCTAGTGCCGACATGAACACTGAAGCTTTCTTT.

The V and J genes are TRBV18 and TRBJ2-3; 12 bases are a match to TRBD1. The germline CDR1 and CDR2 sequences are KGHSH and LQKENI. The trim removed 4 bases at V and 1 base at J, leaving 9 bases unmatched. This CDR3 comprises 18 residues. The CDR3 region is CASSLTSGQGAGTDTQYF. CDR3 coding DNA: TGTGCCAGCTCACTGACTTCGGGACAGGGGGCTGGCACAGATACGCAGTATTTT.